Listed below are T cell receptor beta chains from one sample, sequenced in a study of cytomegalovirus exposure and HLA in healthy donors. The repertoire was sequenced with immunoSEQ multiplex PCR; TCRdb's copy has only in-frame clones and lacks some. The table has some 100,000 clones, 81% seen once. Sequencing used PBMCs. Receptors were obtained from a girl aged 2-10 years in good health and CMV-seropositive. The CDR3 runs from the conserved cysteine through the conserved F or W. The D gene is left open where the match is weak. Expanded clones are given a class, and other clones once, few, many or no size at all.

CDR3 protein: CASSFPVGEREIDTQYF; CDR3 DNA: TGTGCCAGTAGTTTCCCGGTAGGGGAGCGGGAGATAGATACGCAGTATTTT; V gene: TRBV19; CDR3 length: 17; J gene: TRBJ2-3; clone size: NA; D gene: TRBD2
CDR3 protein: CASSWGEVVDNEQFF; CDR3 DNA: TGTGCCAGCAGTTGGGGCGAGGTGGTGGACAATGAGCAGTTCTTC; V gene: TRBV28; CDR3 length: 15; J gene: TRBJ2-1; clone size: NA; D gene: NA
CDR3 protein: CASSLRSEAFF; CDR3 DNA: TGTGCCAGCAGCTTACGGAGTGAAGCTTTCTTT; V gene: TRBV13; CDR3 length: 11; J gene: TRBJ1-1; clone size: NA; D gene: NA
CDR3 protein: CATSRDEGAGYEQYF; CDR3 DNA: TGTGCCACCAGCAGAGATGAGGGGGCGGGTTACGAGCAGTACTTC; V gene: TRBV15; CDR3 length: 15; J gene: TRBJ2-7; clone size: NA; D gene: TRBD1
CDR3 protein: CASSGRTSGRPNAYNEQFF; CDR3 DNA: TGTGCCAGCAGCGGAAGGACTAGCGGGAGGCCAAATGCCTACAATGAGCAGTTCTTC; V gene: TRBV9; CDR3 length: 19; J gene: TRBJ2-1; clone size: NA; D gene: TRBD2
CDR3 protein: CAWAGTPNEQFF; CDR3 DNA: TGTGCCTGGGCCGGGACTCCTAATGAGCAGTTCTTC; V gene: TRBV30; CDR3 length: 12; J gene: TRBJ2-1; clone size: NA; D gene: NA
CDR3 protein: CASSPQDRASYGYTF; CDR3 DNA: TGTGCCAGCAGCCCTCAGGACAGGGCGAGCTATGGCTACACCTTC; V gene: TRBV7-2; CDR3 length: 15; J gene: TRBJ1-2; clone size: NA; D gene: TRBD1
CDR3 protein: CAITRQIDQPQHF; CDR3 DNA: TGTGCCATCACCAGACAGATTGATCAGCCCCAGCATTTT; V gene: TRBV10-3; CDR3 length: 13; J gene: TRBJ1-5; clone size: NA; D gene: NA
CDR3 protein: CATSRDSSGNTIYF; CDR3 DNA: TGTGCCACCAGCAGAGACTCTTCGGGAAACACCATATATTTT; V gene: TRBV15; CDR3 length: 14; J gene: TRBJ1-3; clone size: NA; D gene: NA
CDR3 protein: CASSRRDRAYEQYF; CDR3 DNA: TGTGCCAGCAGCCGCCGGGACAGAGCCTACGAGCAGTACTTC; V gene: TRBV7-9; CDR3 length: 14; J gene: TRBJ2-7; clone size: NA; D gene: TRBD1
CDR3 protein: CASSSTSGRTYEQYF; CDR3 DNA: TGCGCCAGCAGCTCTACTAGCGGGAGGACTTACGAGCAGTACTTC; V gene: TRBV5-1; CDR3 length: 15; J gene: TRBJ2-7; clone size: NA; D gene: TRBD2
CDR3 protein: CASSQDPTRPGQGSEWPYEQYF; CDR3 DNA: TGTGCCAGCAGCCAAGACCCCACCAGACCGGGACAGGGAAGTGAATGGCCCTACGAGCAGTACTTC; V gene: TRBV4-2; CDR3 length: 22; J gene: TRBJ2-7; clone size: NA; D gene: TRBD1
CDR3 protein: CASSASREAFF; CDR3 DNA: TGTGCCAGCAGTGCTAGCAGAGAAGCTTTCTTT; V gene: TRBV6-1; CDR3 length: 11; J gene: TRBJ1-1; clone size: NA; D gene: NA
CDR3 protein: CASSSGTGDTGELFF; CDR3 DNA: TGTGCCAGCAGCTCCGGGACAGGAGACACCGGGGAGCTGTTTTTT; V gene: TRBV28; CDR3 length: 15; J gene: TRBJ2-2; clone size: NA; D gene: TRBD1
CDR3 protein: CAIGDTGELFF; CDR3 DNA: TGTGCCATCGGGGACACCGGGGAGCTGTTTTTT; V gene: TRBV27; CDR3 length: 11; J gene: TRBJ2-2; clone size: NA; D gene: NA
CDR3 protein: CSVWDTSSGNTIYF; CDR3 DNA: TGCAGCGTATGGGACACTAGCTCTGGAAACACCATATATTTT; V gene: TRBV29-1; CDR3 length: 14; J gene: TRBJ1-3; clone size: NA; D gene: NA
CDR3 protein: CASSTGTGSYEQFF; CDR3 DNA: TGTGCCAGCAGCACCGGGACTGGGTCCTATGAGCAGTTCTTC; V gene: TRBV2; CDR3 length: 14; J gene: TRBJ2-1; clone size: NA; D gene: NA
CDR3 protein: CASSQEIAGSSYEQYF; CDR3 DNA: TGCGCCAGCAGCCAAGAAATAGCGGGGAGCTCCTACGAGCAGTACTTC; V gene: TRBV4-1; CDR3 length: 16; J gene: TRBJ2-7; clone size: NA; D gene: TRBD2
CDR3 protein: CASRGPADTQYF; CDR3 DNA: TGTGCCAGCAGGGGCCCAGCTGATACGCAGTATTTT; V gene: TRBV2; CDR3 length: 12; J gene: TRBJ2-3; clone size: NA; D gene: NA
CDR3 protein: CASSYEAGTSYEQYF; CDR3 DNA: TGTGCCAGCAGTTACGAGGCGGGTACCTCCTACGAGCAGTACTTC; V gene: TRBV6-5; CDR3 length: 15; J gene: TRBJ2-7; clone size: once; D gene: NA
CDR3 protein: CASSWGVSSYEQYF; CDR3 DNA: TGTGCCAGCAGCTGGGGGGTGAGCTCCTACGAGCAGTACTTC; V gene: TRBV5-6; CDR3 length: 14; J gene: TRBJ2-7; clone size: once; D gene: NA
CDR3 protein: CASSPPPVSGPSGNTIYF; CDR3 DNA: TGTGCCAGCAGTCCCCCGCCGGTGAGCGGTCCCTCTGGAAACACCATATATTTT; V gene: TRBV7-9; CDR3 length: 18; J gene: TRBJ1-3; clone size: NA; D gene: NA
CDR3 protein: CASSVAPGYNEQFF; CDR3 DNA: TGTGCCAGCAGCGTAGCTCCCGGGTACAATGAGCAGTTCTTC; V gene: TRBV9; CDR3 length: 14; J gene: TRBJ2-1; clone size: few; D gene: NA
CDR3 protein: CASSSLSSGTVREKLFF; CDR3 DNA: TGTGCCAGCAGTTCCCTTTCATCCGGGACAGTTCGTGAAAAACTGTTTTTT; V gene: TRBV27; CDR3 length: 17; J gene: TRBJ1-4; clone size: NA; D gene: TRBD1
CDR3 protein: CATSGPGQAYEQYF; CDR3 DNA: TGTGCCACCAGCGGTCCGGGACAGGCCTACGAGCAGTACTTC; V gene: TRBV15; CDR3 length: 14; J gene: TRBJ2-7; clone size: NA; D gene: TRBD1
CDR3 protein: CASSLVAGVYEQYF; CDR3 DNA: TGTGCCAGCAGCTTGGTAGCGGGAGTCTACGAGCAGTACTTC; V gene: TRBV5-6; CDR3 length: 14; J gene: TRBJ2-7; clone size: NA; D gene: TRBD2
CDR3 protein: CASSPNLGVTGELFF; CDR3 DNA: TGTGCCAGCAGCCCAAATCTGGGAGTCACCGGGGAGCTGTTTTTT; V gene: TRBV9; CDR3 length: 15; J gene: TRBJ2-2; clone size: NA; D gene: NA
CDR3 protein: CASSLNGWRGEAFF; CDR3 DNA: TGTGCCAGCAGCTTAAATGGATGGAGGGGTGAAGCTTTCTTT; V gene: TRBV7-3; CDR3 length: 14; J gene: TRBJ1-1; clone size: NA; D gene: NA
CDR3 protein: CASGLEGTSGRLDNEQFF; CDR3 DNA: TGTGCTAGTGGTTTGGAAGGGACTAGCGGGCGACTAGACAATGAGCAGTTCTTC; V gene: TRBV12-5; CDR3 length: 18; J gene: TRBJ2-1; clone size: few; D gene: TRBD2
CDR3 protein: CASSEVGGLYEQYF; CDR3 DNA: TGTGCCAGCAGTGAAGTTGGCGGCCTCTACGAGCAGTACTTC; V gene: TRBV6-1; CDR3 length: 14; J gene: TRBJ2-7; clone size: NA; D gene: NA